The present entry profiles one T cell receptor beta chain with its context. These data come from a study of control samples from healthy donors and cancer patients. The CDR3 extends over 14 amino acids. Germline assignment: CDR1 SQVTM and CDR2 ANQGSEA. V was shortened by 4 bases and J by 1 base, with 13 bases between the two germline ends. Sequenced by immunoSEQ multiplex PCR; TCRdb stores in-frame clones only, minus some. The top ten hold approximately 1% of the sample, which has roughly 160,000 clones, approximately 96% seen once. Sequenced material: blood. This clonotype originated in a woman between 25 and 40 years old in good health. This sequence joins TRBV29-1 and TRBJ2-5; D unclear. The CDR3 here is CSVAITGSQETQYF. As DNA, the CDR3 is TGCAGCGTTGCGATTACTGGATCCCAAGAGACCCAGTACTTC. The full variable domain, rest sourced from reference TRBV29-1 and TRBJ2-5, is SAVISQKPSRDICQRGTSLTIQCQVDSQVTMMFWYRQQPGQSLTLIATANQGSEATYESGFVIDKFPISRPNLTFSTLTVSNMSPEDSSIYLCSVAITGSQETQYFGPGTRLLVL.